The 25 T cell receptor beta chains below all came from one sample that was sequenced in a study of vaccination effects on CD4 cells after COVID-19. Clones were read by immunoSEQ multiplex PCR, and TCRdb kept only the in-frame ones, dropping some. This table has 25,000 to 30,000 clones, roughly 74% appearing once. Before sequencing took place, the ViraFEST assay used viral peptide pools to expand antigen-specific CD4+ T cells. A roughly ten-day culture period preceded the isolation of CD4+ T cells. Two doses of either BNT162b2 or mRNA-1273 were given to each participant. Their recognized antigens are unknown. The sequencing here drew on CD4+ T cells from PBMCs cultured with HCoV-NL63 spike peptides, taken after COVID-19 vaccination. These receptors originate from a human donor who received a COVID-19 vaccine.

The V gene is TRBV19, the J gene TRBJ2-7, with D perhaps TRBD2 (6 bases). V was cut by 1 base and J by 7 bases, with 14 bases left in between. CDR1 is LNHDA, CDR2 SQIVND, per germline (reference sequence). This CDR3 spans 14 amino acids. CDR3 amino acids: CASSIVTGAYEQYF. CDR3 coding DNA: TGTGCCAGTAGTATAGTAACGGGAGCTTATGAGCAGTACTTC.

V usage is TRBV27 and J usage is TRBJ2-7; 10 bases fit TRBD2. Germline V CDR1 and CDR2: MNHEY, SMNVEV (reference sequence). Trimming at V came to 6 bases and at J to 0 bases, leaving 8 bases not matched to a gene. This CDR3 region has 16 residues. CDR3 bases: TGTGCCAGCAGCCGCTTACTAGCGGGGAACTCCTACGAGCAGTACTTC. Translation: CASSRLLAGNSYEQYF.

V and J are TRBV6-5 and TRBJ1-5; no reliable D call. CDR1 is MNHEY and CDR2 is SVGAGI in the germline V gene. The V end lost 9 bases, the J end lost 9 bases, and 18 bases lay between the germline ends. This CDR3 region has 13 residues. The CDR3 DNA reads TGTGCCAGAGAAGGGCGCAGGCAGAGGCCCCAGCATTTT. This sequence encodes CAREGRRQRPQHF.

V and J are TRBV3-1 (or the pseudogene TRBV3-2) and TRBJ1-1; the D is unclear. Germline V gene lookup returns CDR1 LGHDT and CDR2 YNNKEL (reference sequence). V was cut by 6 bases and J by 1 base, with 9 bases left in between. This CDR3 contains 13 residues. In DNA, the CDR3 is TGTGCCAGCAGATCAACAGAGAACACTGAAGCTTTCTTT. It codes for CASRSTENTEAFF.

The chain's CDR3 is CASSLAGTGDSPLHF. As DNA, the CDR3 is TGTGCCAGCAGCTTAGCCGGGACAGGGGATTCACCCCTCCACTTT. The chain links TRBV5-6 to TRBJ1-6, with 10 nucleotides matching TRBD1. Germline V gene sequence: CDR1 SGHDT, CDR2 YYEEEE. V was clipped by 2 bases and J by 8 bases; unmatched bases: 4. The CDR3 covers 15 residues. The entire variable domain, with the rest obtained from reference TRBV5-6 and TRBJ1-6, is as follows: DAGVTQSPTHLIKTRGQQVTLRCSPKSGHDTVSWYQQALGQGPQFIFQYYEEEERQRGNFPDRFSGHQFPNYSSELNVNALLLGDSALYLCASSLAGTGDSPLHFGNGTRLTVT.

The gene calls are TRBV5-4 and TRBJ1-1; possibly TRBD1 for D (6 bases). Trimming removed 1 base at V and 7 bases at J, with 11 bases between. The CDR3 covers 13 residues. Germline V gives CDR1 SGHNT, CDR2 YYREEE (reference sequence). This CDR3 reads CASSLWGAGEAFF. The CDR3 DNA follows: TGTGCCAGCAGCTTGTGGGGGGCGGGTGAAGCTTTCTTT. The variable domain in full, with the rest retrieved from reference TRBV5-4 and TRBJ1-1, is ETGVTQSPTHLIKTRGQQVTLRCSSQSGHNTVSWYQQALGQGPQFIFQYYREEENGRGNFPPRFSGLQFPNYSSELNVNALELDDSALYLCASSLWGAGEAFFGQGTRLTVV.

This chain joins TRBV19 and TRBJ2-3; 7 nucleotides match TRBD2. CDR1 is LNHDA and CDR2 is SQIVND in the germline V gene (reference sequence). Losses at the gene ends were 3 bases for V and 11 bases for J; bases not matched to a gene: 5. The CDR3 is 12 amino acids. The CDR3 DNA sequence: TGTGCCAGTAGTATCGCTAGCGGTGAGCAGTATTTT. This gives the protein CASSIASGEQYF.

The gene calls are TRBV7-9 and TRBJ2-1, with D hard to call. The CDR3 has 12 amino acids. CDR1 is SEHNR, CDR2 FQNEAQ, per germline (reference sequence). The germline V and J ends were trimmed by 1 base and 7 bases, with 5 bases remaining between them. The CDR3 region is CASSLVTNEQFF. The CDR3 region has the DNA TGTGCCAGCAGCTTAGTTACTAATGAGCAGTTCTTC.

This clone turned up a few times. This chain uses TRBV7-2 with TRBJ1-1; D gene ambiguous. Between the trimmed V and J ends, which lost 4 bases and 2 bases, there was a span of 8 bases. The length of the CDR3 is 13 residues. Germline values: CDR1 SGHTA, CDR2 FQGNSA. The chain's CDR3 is CASSSWANTEAFF. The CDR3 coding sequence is TGTGCCAGCAGCTCGTGGGCTAACACTGAAGCTTTCTTT.

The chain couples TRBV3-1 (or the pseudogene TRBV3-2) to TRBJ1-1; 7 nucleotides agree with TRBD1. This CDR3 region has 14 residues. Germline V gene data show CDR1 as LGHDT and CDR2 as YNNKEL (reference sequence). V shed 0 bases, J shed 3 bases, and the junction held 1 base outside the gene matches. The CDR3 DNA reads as TGTGCCAGCAGCCAAGAAGGGGGCTACACTGAAGCTTTCTTT. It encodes CASSQEGGYTEAFF.

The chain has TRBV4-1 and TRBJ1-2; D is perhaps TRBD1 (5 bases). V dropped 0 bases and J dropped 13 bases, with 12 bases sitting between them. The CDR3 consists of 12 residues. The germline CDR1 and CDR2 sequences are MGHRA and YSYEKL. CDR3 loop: CASSQDLTEVTF. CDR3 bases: TGCGCCAGCAGCCAAGATCTGACAGAGGTCACCTTC.

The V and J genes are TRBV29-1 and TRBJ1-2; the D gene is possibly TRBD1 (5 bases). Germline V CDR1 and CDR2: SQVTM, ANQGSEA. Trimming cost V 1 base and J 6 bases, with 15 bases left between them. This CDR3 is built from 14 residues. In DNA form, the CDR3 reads TGCAGCGTTGAAGGTGTCCAGGGATTAGATGGCTACACCTTC. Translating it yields CSVEGVQGLDGYTF.

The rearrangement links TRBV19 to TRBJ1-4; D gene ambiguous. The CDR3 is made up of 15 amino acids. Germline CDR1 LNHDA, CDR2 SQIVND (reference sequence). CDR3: CVTASSRNQAEKLFF. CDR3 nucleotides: TGTGTAACTGCCTCGTCCCGGAACCAGGCCGAAAAACTGTTTTTT.

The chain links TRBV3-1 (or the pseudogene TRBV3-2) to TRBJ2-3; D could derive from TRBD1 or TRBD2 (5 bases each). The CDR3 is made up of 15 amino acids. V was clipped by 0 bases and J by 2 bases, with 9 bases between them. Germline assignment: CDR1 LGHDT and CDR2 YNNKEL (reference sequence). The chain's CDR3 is CASSQDWGNTDTQYF. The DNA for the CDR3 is TGTGCCAGCAGCCAAGATTGGGGGAACACAGATACGCAGTATTTT.

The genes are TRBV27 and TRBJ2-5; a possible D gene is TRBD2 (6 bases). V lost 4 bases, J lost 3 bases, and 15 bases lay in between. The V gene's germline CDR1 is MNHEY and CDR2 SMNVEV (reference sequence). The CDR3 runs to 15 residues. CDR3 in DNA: TGTGCCAGCAGTTCCTTCCTCCGCGGGGAAGAGACCCAGTACTTC. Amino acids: CASSSFLRGEETQYF.

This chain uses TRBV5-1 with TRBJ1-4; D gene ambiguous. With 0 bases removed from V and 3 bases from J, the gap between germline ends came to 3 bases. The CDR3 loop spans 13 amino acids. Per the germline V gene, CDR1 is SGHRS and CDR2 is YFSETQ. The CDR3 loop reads CASSLVANEKLFF. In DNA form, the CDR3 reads TGCGCCAGCAGCTTGGTGGCTAATGAAAAACTGTTTTTT.

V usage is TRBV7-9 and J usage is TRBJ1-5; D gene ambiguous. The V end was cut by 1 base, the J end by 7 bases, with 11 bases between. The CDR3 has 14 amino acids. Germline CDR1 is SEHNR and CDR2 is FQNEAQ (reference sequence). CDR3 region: CASSLDLGGQPQHF. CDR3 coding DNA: TGTGCCAGCAGCTTAGATCTGGGAGGACAGCCCCAGCATTTT.

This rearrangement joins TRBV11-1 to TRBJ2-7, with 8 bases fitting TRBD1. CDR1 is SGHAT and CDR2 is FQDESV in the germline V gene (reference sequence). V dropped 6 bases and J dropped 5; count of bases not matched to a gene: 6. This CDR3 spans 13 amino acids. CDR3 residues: CASSSDRGHEQYF. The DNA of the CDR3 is TGTGCCAGCAGTTCTGACAGGGGCCACGAGCAGTACTTC. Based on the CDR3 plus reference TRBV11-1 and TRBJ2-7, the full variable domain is EAEVAQSPRYKITEKSQAVAFWCDPISGHATLYWYRQILGQGPELLVQFQDESVVDDSQLPKDRFSAERLKGVDSTLKIQPAELGDSAMYLCASSSDRGHEQYFGPGTRLTVT.

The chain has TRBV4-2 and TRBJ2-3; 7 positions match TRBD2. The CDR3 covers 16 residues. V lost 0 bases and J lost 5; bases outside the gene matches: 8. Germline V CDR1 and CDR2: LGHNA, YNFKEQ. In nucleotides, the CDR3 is TGTGCCAGCAGCCAAGATCGGGCTAGCGGACGAGATACGCAGTATTTT. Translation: CASSQDRASGRDTQYF.

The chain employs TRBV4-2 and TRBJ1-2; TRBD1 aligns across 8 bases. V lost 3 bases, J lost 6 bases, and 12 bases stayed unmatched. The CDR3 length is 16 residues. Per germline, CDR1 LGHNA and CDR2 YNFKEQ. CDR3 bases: TGTGCCAGCAGCCAGACGGACAGGGATGTCTTAGATGGCTACACCTTC. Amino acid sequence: CASSQTDRDVLDGYTF.

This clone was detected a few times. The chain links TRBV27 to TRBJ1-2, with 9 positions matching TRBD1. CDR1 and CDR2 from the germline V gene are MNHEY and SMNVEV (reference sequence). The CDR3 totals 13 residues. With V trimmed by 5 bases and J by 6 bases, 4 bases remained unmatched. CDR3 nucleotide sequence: TGTGCCAGCAGTCGGACAGGGGAAAATGGCTACACCTTC. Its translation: CASSRTGENGYTF.

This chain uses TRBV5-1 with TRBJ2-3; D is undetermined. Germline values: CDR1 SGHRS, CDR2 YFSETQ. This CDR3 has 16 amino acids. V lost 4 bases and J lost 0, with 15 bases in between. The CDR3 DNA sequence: TGCGCCAGCAGCCCCCTTGGCGGTGCTAGCACAGATACGCAGTATTTT. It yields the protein CASSPLGGASTDTQYF.

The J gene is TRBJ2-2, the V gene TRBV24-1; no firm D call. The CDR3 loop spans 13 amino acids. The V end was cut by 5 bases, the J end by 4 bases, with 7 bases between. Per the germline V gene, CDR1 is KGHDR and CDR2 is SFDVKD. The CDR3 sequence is CATSALTTGELFF. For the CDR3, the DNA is TGTGCCACCAGTGCCCTCACCACCGGGGAGCTGTTTTTT.

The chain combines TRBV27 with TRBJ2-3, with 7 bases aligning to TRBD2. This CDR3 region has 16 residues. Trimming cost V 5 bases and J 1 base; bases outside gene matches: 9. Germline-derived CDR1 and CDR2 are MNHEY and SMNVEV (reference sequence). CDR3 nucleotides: TGTGCCAGCAGTCCCTCTAGCGGCCAACGCACAGATACGCAGTATTTT. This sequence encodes CASSPSSGQRTDTQYF.

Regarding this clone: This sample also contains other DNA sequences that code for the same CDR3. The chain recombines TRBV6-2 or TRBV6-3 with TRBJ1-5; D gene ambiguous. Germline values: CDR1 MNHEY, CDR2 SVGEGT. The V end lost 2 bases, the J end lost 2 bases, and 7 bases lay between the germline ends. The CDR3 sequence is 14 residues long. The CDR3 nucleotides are TGTGCCAGCAGTTACGGTGGGGGCAATCAGCCCCAGCATTTT. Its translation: CASSYGGGNQPQHF.